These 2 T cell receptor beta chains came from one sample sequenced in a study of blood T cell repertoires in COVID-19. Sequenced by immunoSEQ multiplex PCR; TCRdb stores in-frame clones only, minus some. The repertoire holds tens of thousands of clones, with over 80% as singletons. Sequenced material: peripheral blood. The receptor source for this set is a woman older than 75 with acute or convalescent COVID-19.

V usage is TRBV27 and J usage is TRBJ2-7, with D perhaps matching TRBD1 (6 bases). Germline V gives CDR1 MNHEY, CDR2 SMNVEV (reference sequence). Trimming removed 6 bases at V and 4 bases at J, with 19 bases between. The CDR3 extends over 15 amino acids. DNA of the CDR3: TGTGCCAGCAGGTTACAGGGCTTCCTCGCTTACGAGCAGTACTTC. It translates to CASRLQGFLAYEQYF.

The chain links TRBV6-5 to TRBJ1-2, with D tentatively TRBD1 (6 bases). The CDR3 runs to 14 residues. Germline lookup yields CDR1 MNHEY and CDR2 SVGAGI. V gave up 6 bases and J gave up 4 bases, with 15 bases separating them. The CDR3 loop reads CASRTPDRLYGYTF. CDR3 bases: TGTGCCAGCAGAACGCCAGACAGGCTCTATGGCTACACCTTC.